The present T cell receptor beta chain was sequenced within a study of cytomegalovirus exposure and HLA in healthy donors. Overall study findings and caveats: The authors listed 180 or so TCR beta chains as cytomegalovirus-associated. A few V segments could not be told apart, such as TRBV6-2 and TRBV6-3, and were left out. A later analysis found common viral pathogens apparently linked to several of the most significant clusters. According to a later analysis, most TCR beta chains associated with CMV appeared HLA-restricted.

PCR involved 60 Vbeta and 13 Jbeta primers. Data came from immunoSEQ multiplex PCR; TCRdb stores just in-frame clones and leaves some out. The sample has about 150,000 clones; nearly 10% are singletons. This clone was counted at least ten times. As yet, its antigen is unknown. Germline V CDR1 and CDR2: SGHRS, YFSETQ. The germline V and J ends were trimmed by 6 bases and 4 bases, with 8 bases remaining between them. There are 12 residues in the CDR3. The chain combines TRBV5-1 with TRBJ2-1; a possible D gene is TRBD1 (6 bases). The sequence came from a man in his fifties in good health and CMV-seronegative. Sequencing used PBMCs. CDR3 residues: CASTDSYNEQFF. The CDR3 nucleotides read TGCGCCAGCACGGACAGTTACAATGAGCAGTTCTTC.